The 13 T cell receptor beta chains presented below share a single source sample, sequenced in a study of blood T cell repertoires in COVID-19. Assay: immunoSEQ multiplex PCR; the TCRdb copy retains only in-frame clones and omits some. In the table there are around 150,000 clones, 65% to 85% of which are singletons. Sequencing was performed on peripheral blood. These receptors were taken from a woman aged 55-69 years with acute or convalescent COVID-19.

V usage is TRBV18 and J usage is TRBJ1-1; weak D call: TRBD1 (5 bases). Per the germline V gene, CDR1 is KGHSH and CDR2 is LQKENI. The ends were cut back, 6 bases at V and 0 bases at J, with 11 bases in the middle. CDR3 length: 14 amino acids. CDR3 loop: CASSLQELNTEAFF. In nucleotides, the CDR3 is TGTGCCAGCTCTCTACAGGAACTGAACACTGAAGCTTTCTTT.

The rearrangement joins TRBV6-2 or TRBV6-3 to TRBJ2-7; perhaps TRBD1 as D (5 bases). The germline V gene encodes CDR1 MNHEY and CDR2 SVGEGT. Between the trimmed V and J ends, which lost 0 bases and 5 bases, there was a span of 11 bases. CDR3 length: 14 amino acids. CDR3 nucleotide sequence: TGTGCCAGCAGTTACTCCCAGGGCGGACACGAGCAGTACTTC. Translating it yields CASSYSQGGHEQYF.

The genes are TRBV3-1 (or the pseudogene TRBV3-2) and TRBJ2-2, with D possibly being TRBD1 (5 bases). CDR3 length: 17 residues. V was pared by 1 base and J by 2 bases, with 14 bases between. In germline, CDR1 is LGHDT, CDR2 YNNKEL (reference sequence). CDR3 protein: CASSQGRYGANTGELFF. The CDR3 DNA follows: TGTGCCAGCAGCCAAGGCAGGTATGGGGCTAACACCGGGGAGCTGTTTTTT.

A few counts support this clone. This chain joins TRBV7-2 and TRBJ2-1; tentatively, D is TRBD2 (5 bases). Germline V lookup: CDR1 SGHTA, CDR2 FQGNSA. The CDR3 loop spans 13 amino acids. Trimming left V 0 bases short and J 10 bases short, with 10 bases between. The CDR3 loop reads CASSLAGSREQFF. The CDR3, as DNA: TGTGCCAGCAGCTTAGCAGGGAGTCGGGAGCAGTTCTTC.

The gene calls are TRBV19 and TRBJ2-3; D call uncertain. V dropped 1 base and J dropped 3 bases, with 5 bases sitting between them. Germline V gives CDR1 LNHDA, CDR2 SQIVND (reference sequence). This CDR3 comprises 13 residues. In DNA, the CDR3 is TGTGCCAGTAGTATAGGTCCGACAGATACGCAGTATTTT. Residues: CASSIGPTDTQYF.

The sample holds one count of this clone. The chain joins TRBV11-3 to TRBJ2-5; TRBD1 agrees at 7 bases. CDR3 length: 13 amino acids. Germline V gene sequence: CDR1 SGHNT, CDR2 YENEEA. V trimming: 5 bases; J trimming: 4 bases; junction bases outside the gene matches: 4. CDR3 sequence: CASSLRTGETQYF. The CDR3 DNA sequence: TGTGCCAGCAGCCTAAGGACAGGAGAGACCCAGTACTTC. The full variable domain, completed using reference TRBV11-3 and TRBJ2-5, is EAGVVQSPRYKIIEKKQPVAFWCNPISGHNTLYWYLQNLGQGPELLIRYENEEAVDDSQLPKDRFSAERLKGVDSTLKIQPAELGDSAVYLCASSLRTGETQYFGPGTRLLVL.

This clone turned up a few times. The chain is built from TRBV4-2 and TRBJ2-7; 15 bases align to TRBD2. The CDR3 covers 16 residues. Germline V gene data show CDR1 as LGHNA and CDR2 as YNFKEQ. V trimming: 4 bases; J trimming: 4 bases; junction bases outside the gene matches: 5. CDR3 nucleotide sequence: TGTGCCAGCAGCCTACTTGGGACTAGCGGGAGGTACGAGCAGTACTTC. Its translation: CASSLLGTSGRYEQYF.

The chain has TRBV3-1 (or the pseudogene TRBV3-2) and TRBJ1-2, with 9 bases aligning to TRBD1. The CDR3 extends over 14 amino acids. The germline gives CDR1 LGHDT, CDR2 YNNKEL (reference sequence). V was clipped by 0 bases and J by 11 bases; unmatched bases: 7. The CDR3 sequence: CASSQDSGTGWYTF. CDR3 coding DNA: TGTGCCAGCAGCCAAGATAGCGGGACAGGGTGGTACACCTTC.

This clone has only a few counts. The V and J genes are TRBV30 and TRBJ1-2; D not resolved. Trimming pared 0 bases from V and 3 bases from J, leaving 14 bases between. Germline lookup yields CDR1 GTSNPN and CDR2 SVGIG (reference sequence). This CDR3 is 15 amino acids long. In nucleotides, the CDR3 is TGTGCCTGGAGTGTAAGCCCTCAAGCTTACTATGGCTACACCTTC. Its protein is CAWSVSPQAYYGYTF.

This clone has just a few counts. This rearrangement joins TRBV7-9 to TRBJ2-5; D unresolved. The CDR3 totals 18 residues. V shed 2 bases and J shed 0 bases, with 19 bases lying between them. Germline CDR1 reads SEHNR; CDR2 reads FQNEAQ (reference sequence). CDR3: CASSLMIAAAEYQETQYF. As DNA, the CDR3 is TGTGCCAGCAGCTTAATGATCGCGGCGGCCGAGTACCAAGAGACCCAGTACTTC.

This clone was recorded a few times. V gene TRBV3-1 (or the pseudogene TRBV3-2) combines with J gene TRBJ1-2; D is undetermined. Looked up from germline, CDR1 is LGHDT and CDR2 is YNNKEL (reference sequence). The CDR3 loop spans 12 amino acids. Deletions cut 0 bases from V and 5 bases from J, with 4 bases between. CDR3 amino acids: CASSQETYGYTF. CDR3 nucleotide sequence: TGTGCCAGCAGCCAAGAGACATATGGCTACACCTTC.

The V and J genes are TRBV6-5 and TRBJ2-3; TRBD1 might be the D (5 bases). Germline lookup yields CDR1 MNHEY and CDR2 SVGAGI. The CDR3 covers 14 residues. Trimming shortened V by 6 bases and J by 0 bases, and 10 bases separated the two germline ends. In DNA form, the CDR3 reads TGTGCCAGCAGCCAGACAGATAGCACAGATACGCAGTATTTT. As protein: CASSQTDSTDTQYF.

As concerns this clone: Other DNA sequences of this sample code for an identical CDR3. The V call is TRBV9, the J call TRBJ2-2, with 7 positions matching TRBD2. Germline V lookup: CDR1 SGDLS, CDR2 YYNGEE. The CDR3 is made up of 15 amino acids. J gave up 5 bases and V 3 bases, and 7 bases lay outside the gene matches. The CDR3 is CASSERLAGTGELFF. The DNA for the CDR3 is TGTGCCAGCAGCGAACGACTAGCTGGAACCGGGGAGCTGTTTTTT.